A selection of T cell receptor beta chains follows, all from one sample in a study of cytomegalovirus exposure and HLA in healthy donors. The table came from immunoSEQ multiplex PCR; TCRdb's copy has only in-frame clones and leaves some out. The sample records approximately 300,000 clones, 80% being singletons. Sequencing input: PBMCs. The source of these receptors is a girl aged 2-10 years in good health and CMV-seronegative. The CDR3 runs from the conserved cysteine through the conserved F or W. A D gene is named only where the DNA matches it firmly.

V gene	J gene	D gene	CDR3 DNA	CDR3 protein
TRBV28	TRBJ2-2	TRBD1	TGTGCCAGCAGTCCCGACAGGGATGGTACCGGGGAGCTGTTTTTT	CASSPDRDGTGELFF
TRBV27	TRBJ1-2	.	TGTGCCAGCAGTTTAGGTCGGGGCTATGGCTACACCTTC	CASSLGRGYGYTF
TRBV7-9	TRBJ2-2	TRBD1	TGTGCCAGCAGCTTAGCGGGGACAGGAGAACTTACCGGGGAGCTGTTTTTT	CASSLAGTGELTGELFF
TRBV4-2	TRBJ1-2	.	TGTGCCAGCAGCCAAGAAAGCAGGGGAGAAATCTATGGCTACACCTTC	CASSQESRGEIYGYTF
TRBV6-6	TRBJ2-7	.	TGTGCCAGCAGTTCCCGGGAGCAGTACTTC	CASSSREQYF
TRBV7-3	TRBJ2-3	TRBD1	TGTGCCAGCAGCAGACAGGGGAACACAGATACGCAGTATTTT	CASSRQGNTDTQYF
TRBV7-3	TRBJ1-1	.	TGTGCCAGCCGCCGGGGAGGGCTCATGAACACTGAAGCTTTCTTT	CASRRGGLMNTEAFF
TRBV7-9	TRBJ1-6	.	TGTGCCAGCAGCCCCATCTCGGGGGTTTCACCCCTCCACTTT	CASSPISGVSPLHF
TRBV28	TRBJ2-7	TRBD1	TGTGCCAGCAGTTTAGGGGGACAGATCTCCTACGAGCAGTACTTC	CASSLGGQISYEQYF
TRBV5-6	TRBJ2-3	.	TGTGCCAGCAGCTTGATGTTTGGGGGCCGGACAGATACGCAGTATTTT	CASSLMFGGRTDTQYF
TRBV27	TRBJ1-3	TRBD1	TGTGCCAGCAGGACCTTAACAGGGGGTGGAAACACCATATATTTT	CASRTLTGGGNTIYF
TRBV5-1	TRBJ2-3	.	TGCGCCAGCAGCTTGGGGAGTCATACGCAGTATTTT	CASSLGSHTQYF